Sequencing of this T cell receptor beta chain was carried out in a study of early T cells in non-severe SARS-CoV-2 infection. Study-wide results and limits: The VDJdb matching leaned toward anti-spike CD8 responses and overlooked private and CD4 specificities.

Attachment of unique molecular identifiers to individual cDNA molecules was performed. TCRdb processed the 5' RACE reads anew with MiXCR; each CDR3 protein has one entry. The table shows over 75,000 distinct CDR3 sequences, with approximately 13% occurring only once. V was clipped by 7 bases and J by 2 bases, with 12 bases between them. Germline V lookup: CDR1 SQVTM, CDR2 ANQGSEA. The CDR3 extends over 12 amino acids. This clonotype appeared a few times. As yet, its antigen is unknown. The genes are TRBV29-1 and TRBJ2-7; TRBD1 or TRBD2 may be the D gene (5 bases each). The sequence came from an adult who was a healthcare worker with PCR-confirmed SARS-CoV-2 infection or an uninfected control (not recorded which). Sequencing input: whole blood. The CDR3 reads CSARDGPYEQYF. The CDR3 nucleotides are TGCAGCGCACGGGACGGGCCCTACGAGCAGTACTTC.